This T cell receptor beta chain originates from a study of identical twins. A remark on this clonotype: No antigen is known for it. One end of the junction does not line up with germline, which may come from a read error.

Points from the study as a whole: Models predicted too little out-of-frame TCR alpha sharing in monozygotic twins. Reduced insertions were recorded for abundant cord blood beta clonotypes, with no such pattern in memory repertoires. Twin-shared out-of-frame alpha sequences were enriched for low generation probability.

Unique molecular identifiers were present on the cDNA, and a universal primer site came from template switching. In TCRdb, the 5' RACE reads were re-called with MiXCR into one record per CDR3 protein. The profile shows roughly 1.6 million distinct CDR3 sequences, about 32% of them singletons. This CDR3 contains 15 residues. The germline V gene has CDR1 LNHNV and CDR2 YYDKDF (reference sequence). V and J are TRBV15 and TRBJ1-2; D is uncertain. Sequencing input: cord blood. The sequence came from a newborn girl in good health. CDR3 in amino acids: CATGRAFRREDDYTF. CDR3 DNA sequence: TGTGCCACCGGCAGAGCATTCAGGAGGGAAGATGACTACACCTTC.